The TCR beta chain under discussion was sequenced for a study of CD8 T cells in Susac syndrome. Study summary: Patients with Susac syndrome had blood drawn and were at that point therapy-naive, on corticosteroids, or on intravenous immunoglobulin alone.

TCR beta sequences were obtained from blood CD8+ and CD4+ T cells. It was with random hexamers that roughly 0.5 to 1 ug RNA was reverse transcribed. TCRdb fed the immunoSEQ multiplex PCR reads into MiXCR, producing one record per CDR3 protein. In the table there are more than 110,000 distinct CDR3 sequences, 85% to 95% of which are singletons. Sample: CD4+ T cells from PBMCs. The clonotype comes from a human donor with Susac syndrome.

CDR3 bases: TGTGCCAGCAGCAGACAGGGCATTAACGATGAGCAGTTCTTC. Its translation: CASSRQGINDEQFF. V gene TRBV7-9 combines with J gene TRBJ2-1; 7 bases fit TRBD1. The CDR3 runs to 14 residues. The junction had 9 bases not matched to a gene; V was cut back by 5 bases and J by 8 bases. CDR1 is SEHNR, CDR2 FQNEAQ, per germline (reference sequence).